A single T cell receptor (beta chain) is shown here with its context. Then a second PCR, running roughly 7 to 12 cycles, was carried out with a sample-barcoded 5' primer and a J-beta primer mix. Each CDR3 protein is one row after TCRdb ran MiXCR on the 5' RACE reads. Among 1.4 million or so distinct CDR3 sequences, approximately 39% were seen once, and the ten largest hold approximately 4%. This sample was taken from a study of blood T cells in healthy people across ages. The receptor's source is a woman under 30 in good health. The specimen sequenced was blood.

The CDR3 bases are TGTGCCAGCTCACAGGCAGGGCCCAAGTACGAGCAGTACTTC. Translation gives CASSQAGPKYEQYF. The V and J genes are TRBV18 and TRBJ2-7, with D possibly matching TRBD1 (5 bases). The ends were cut back, 4 bases at V and 4 bases at J, with 14 bases in the middle. The CDR3 sequence is 14 residues long. From germline, CDR1 is KGHSH and CDR2 LQKENI. Full variable domain (outside the CDR3, taken from reference TRBV18 and TRBJ2-7): NAGVMQNPRHLVRRRGQEARLRCSPMKGHSHVYWYRQLPEEGLKFMVYLQKENIIDESGMPKERFSAEFPKEGPSILRIQQVVRGDSAAYFCASSQAGPKYEQYFGPGTRLTVT.